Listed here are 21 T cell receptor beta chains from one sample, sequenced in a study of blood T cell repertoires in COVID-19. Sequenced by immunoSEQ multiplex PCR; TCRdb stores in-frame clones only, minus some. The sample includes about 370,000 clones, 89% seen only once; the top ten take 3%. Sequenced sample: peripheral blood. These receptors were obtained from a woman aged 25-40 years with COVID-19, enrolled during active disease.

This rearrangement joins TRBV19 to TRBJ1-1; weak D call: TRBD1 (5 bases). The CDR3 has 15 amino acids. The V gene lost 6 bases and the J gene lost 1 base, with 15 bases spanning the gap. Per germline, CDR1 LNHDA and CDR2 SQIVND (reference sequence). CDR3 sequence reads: CASSPVPGGNTEAFF. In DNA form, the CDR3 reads TGTGCCAGTAGCCCCGTTCCGGGGGGGAACACTGAAGCTTTCTTT.

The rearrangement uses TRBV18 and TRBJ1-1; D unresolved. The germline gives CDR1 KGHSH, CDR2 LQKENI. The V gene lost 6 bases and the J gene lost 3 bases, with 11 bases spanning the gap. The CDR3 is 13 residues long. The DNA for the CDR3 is TGTGCCAGCTCGGGAGGACGGGACACTGAAGCTTTCTTT. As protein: CASSGGRDTEAFF. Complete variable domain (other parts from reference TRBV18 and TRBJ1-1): NAGVMQNPRHLVRRRGQEARLRCSPMKGHSHVYWYRQLPEEGLKFMVYLQKENIIDESGMPKERFSAEFPKEGPSILRIQQVVRGDSAAYFCASSGGRDTEAFFGQGTRLTVV.

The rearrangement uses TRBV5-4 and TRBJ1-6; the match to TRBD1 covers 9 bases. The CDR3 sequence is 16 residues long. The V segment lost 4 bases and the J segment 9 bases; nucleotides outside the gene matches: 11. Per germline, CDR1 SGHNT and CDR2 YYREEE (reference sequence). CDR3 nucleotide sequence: TGTGCCAGCAGCATTTCCGGGACAGGGAACTTTTCACCCCTCCACTTT. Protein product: CASSISGTGNFSPLHF.

Here the CDR3 DNA reads TGTGCCAGCAGTTCACAGGAGAGCAATCAGCCCCAGCATTTT. Translating gives CASSSQESNQPQHF. V gene TRBV11-1 combines with J gene TRBJ1-5; weak D call: TRBD1 (5 bases). This CDR3 contains 14 residues. V was cut by 6 bases and J by 1 base, with 10 bases left in between. Germline values: CDR1 SGHAT, CDR2 FQDESV (reference sequence).

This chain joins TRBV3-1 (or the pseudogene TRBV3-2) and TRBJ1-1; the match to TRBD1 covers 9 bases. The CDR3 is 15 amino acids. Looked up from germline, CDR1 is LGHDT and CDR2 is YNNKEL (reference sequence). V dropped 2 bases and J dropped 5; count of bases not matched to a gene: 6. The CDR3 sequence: CASSQLQGAVTEAFF. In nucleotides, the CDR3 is TGTGCCAGCAGCCAACTACAGGGGGCGGTTACTGAAGCTTTCTTT.

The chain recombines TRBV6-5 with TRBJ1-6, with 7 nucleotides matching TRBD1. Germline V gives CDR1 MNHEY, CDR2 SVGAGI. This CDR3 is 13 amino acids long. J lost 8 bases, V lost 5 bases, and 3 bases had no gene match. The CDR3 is CASSRQGDSPLHF. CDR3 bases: TGTGCCAGCAGTCGGCAGGGGGATTCACCCCTCCACTTT.

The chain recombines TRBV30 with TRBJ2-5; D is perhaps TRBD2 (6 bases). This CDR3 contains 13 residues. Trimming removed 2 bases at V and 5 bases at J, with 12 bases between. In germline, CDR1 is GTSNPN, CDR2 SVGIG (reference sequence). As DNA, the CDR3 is TGTGCCTGGAGTCCCGCCAGCGGGGAGACCCAGTACTTC. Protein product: CAWSPASGETQYF.

CDR3 residues: CASSPPASEYNEQFF. The CDR3 DNA reads as TGTGCCAGCTCACCACCGGCTAGCGAATACAATGAGCAGTTCTTC. The V and J genes are TRBV18 and TRBJ2-1; maybe TRBD2 (6 bases). The germline V gene encodes CDR1 KGHSH and CDR2 LQKENI. The CDR3 loop spans 15 amino acids. V was cut by 0 bases and J by 4 bases, with 10 bases left in between.

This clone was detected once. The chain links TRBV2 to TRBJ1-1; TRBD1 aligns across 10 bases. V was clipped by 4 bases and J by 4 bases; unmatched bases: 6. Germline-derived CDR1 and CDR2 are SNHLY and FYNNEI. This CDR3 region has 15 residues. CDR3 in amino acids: CASSGRQGAFTEAFF. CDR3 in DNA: TGTGCCAGCAGTGGTAGACAGGGGGCTTTCACTGAAGCTTTCTTT.

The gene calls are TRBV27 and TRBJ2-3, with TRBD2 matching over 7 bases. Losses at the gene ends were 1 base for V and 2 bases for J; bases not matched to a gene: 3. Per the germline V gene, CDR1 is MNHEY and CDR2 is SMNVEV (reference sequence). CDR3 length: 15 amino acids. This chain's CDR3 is CASSLFGLDTDTQYF. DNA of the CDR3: TGTGCCAGCAGTTTATTTGGACTAGACACAGATACGCAGTATTTT.

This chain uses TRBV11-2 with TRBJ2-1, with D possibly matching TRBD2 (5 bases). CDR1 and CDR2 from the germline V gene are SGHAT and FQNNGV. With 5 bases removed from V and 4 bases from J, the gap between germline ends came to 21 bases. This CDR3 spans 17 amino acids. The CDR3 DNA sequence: TGTGCCAGCAGCCCTCCCGGGCGGGCGGGTTTATACAATGAGCAGTTCTTC. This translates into CASSPPGRAGLYNEQFF.

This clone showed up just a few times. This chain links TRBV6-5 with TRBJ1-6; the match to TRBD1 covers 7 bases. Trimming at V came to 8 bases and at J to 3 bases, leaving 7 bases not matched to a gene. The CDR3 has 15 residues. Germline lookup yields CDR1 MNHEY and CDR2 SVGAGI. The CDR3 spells CASGNRGGYNSPLHF. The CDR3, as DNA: TGTGCCAGCGGAAACAGGGGCGGCTATAATTCACCCCTCCACTTT.

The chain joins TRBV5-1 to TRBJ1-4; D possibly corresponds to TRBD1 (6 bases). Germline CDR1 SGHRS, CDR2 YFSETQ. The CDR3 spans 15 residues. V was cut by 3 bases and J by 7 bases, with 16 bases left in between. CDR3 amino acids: CASSSTSGVGEKLFF. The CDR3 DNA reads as TGCGCCAGCAGCTCGACTTCAGGGGTGGGTGAAAAACTGTTTTTT.

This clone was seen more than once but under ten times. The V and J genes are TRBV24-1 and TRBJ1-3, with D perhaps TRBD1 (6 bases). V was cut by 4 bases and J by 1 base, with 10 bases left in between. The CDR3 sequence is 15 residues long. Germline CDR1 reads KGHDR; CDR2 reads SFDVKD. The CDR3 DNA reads TGTGCCACCAGTGAATCCGGGACATCTGGAAACACCATATATTTT. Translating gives CATSESGTSGNTIYF.

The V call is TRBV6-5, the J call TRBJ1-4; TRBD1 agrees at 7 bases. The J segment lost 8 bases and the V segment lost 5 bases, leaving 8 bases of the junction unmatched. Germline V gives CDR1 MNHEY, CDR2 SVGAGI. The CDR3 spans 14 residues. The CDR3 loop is CASSRTGVGEKLFF. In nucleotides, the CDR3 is TGTGCCAGCAGTCGAACAGGGGTTGGAGAAAAACTGTTTTTT.

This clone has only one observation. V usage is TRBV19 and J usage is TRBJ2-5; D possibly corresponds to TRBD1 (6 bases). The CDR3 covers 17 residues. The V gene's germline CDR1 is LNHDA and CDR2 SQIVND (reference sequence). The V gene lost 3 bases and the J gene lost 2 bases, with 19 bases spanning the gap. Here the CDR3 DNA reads TGTGCCAGTAGTATGGGGGCAGGGACGGCCCTACAAGAGACCCAGTACTTC. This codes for CASSMGAGTALQETQYF.

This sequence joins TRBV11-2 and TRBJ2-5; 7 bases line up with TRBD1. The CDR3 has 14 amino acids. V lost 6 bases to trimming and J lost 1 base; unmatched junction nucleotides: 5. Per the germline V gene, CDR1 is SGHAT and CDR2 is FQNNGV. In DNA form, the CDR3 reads TGTGCCAGCAGGACGGGGACAGCCCAAGAGACCCAGTACTTC. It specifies CASRTGTAQETQYF.

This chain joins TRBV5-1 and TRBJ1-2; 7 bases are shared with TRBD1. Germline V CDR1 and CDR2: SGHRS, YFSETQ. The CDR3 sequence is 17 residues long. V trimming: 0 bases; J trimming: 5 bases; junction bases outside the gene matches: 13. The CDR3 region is CASSLDPGQKEIYGYTF. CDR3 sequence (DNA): TGCGCCAGCAGCTTGGACCCGGGACAGAAGGAAATTTATGGCTACACCTTC.

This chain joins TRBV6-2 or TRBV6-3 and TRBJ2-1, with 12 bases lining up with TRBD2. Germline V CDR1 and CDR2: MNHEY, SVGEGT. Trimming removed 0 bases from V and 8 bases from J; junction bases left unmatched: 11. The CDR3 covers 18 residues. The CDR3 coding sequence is TGTGCCAGCAGTTACTCCCCTAGCGGGAGGGCCCGGGATTATGAGCAGTTCTTC. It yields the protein CASSYSPSGRARDYEQFF.

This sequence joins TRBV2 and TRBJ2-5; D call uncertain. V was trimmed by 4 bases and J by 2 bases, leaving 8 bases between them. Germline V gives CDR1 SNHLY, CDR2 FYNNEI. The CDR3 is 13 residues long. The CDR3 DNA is TGTGCCAGCAGTGCACGGGTTCAAGAGACCCAGTACTTC. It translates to CASSARVQETQYF.

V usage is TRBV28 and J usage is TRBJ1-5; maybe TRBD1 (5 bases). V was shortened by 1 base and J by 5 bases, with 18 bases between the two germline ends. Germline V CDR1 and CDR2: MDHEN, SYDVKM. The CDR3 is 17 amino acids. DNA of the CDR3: TGTGCCAGCAGTTTATCTCGGCAGGGAAGAGTATATCAGCCCCAGCATTTT. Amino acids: CASSLSRQGRVYQPQHF.